The 25 T cell receptor beta chains listed next were all sequenced from one sample in a study of a mutant IDH1 vaccine in newly diagnosed glioma (dated by TCRdb to about 2021). The antigens of these receptors remain unknown. The library was made by the immunoSEQ multiplex PCR assay. The table was pulled from immuneACCESS by TCRdb, which kept in-frame rearrangements only. Such tables lose some clones; where checked, under half of the loss comes from unresolved V genes, and the rest has no known cause. This sample is represented by 50,000 or so clones; about 86% of them were singletons. Of the sample, 7.4% falls within the top ten clones. This specimen's time point label, per the study, means: week 5, during vaccination. Each vaccine dose was 300 ug of a 20-mer mutant IDH1 peptide in Montanide, given subcutaneously with topical imiquimod. The sample here was PBMCs, taken from a glioma patient whose treatment included an IDH1 peptide vaccine. The source of these receptors is a woman aged 45-65 years with glioma.

The sample holds a few counts of this clone. The CDR3 nucleotides read TGTGCCAGCAGTGAACGCGAGGGAGATGGCTACACCTTC. It is translated as CASSEREGDGYTF. The chain recombines TRBV2 with TRBJ1-2; the D is unclear. V shed 2 bases and J shed 6 bases, with 10 bases lying between them. The CDR3 contains 13 residues. The germline V gene has CDR1 SNHLY and CDR2 FYNNEI.

This chain links TRBV7-9 with TRBJ1-1; tentatively, D is TRBD1 (6 bases). This CDR3 has 17 amino acids. The V end lost 3 bases, the J end lost 1 base, and 18 bases lay between the germline ends. From germline, CDR1 is SEHNR and CDR2 FQNEAQ (reference sequence). This CDR3 is CASSFSMDTGRNTEAFF. In DNA, the CDR3 is TGTGCCAGCAGCTTTTCTATGGATACAGGGAGGAACACTGAAGCTTTCTTT.

J is TRBJ2-7 and V is TRBV9; D gene uncertain. V shed 4 bases and J shed 6 bases, with 14 bases lying between them. The CDR3 has 13 amino acids. CDR1 and CDR2 from the germline V gene are SGDLS and YYNGEE. The CDR3 here is CASSPARKLEQYF. CDR3 coding DNA: TGTGCCAGCAGCCCAGCCCGTAAACTCGAGCAGTACTTC.

The CDR3 spells CAVGRGGALADTQYF. The CDR3 DNA sequence: TGTGCCGTCGGCCGCGGCGGGGCCCTTGCAGATACGCAGTATTTT. The V and J genes are TRBV7-8 and TRBJ2-3; tentative D call: TRBD2 (6 bases). The V gene lost 11 bases and the J gene lost 4 bases, with 22 bases spanning the gap. The CDR3 is 15 amino acids. Germline CDR1 reads SGHVS; CDR2 reads FQNEAQ. The complete variable domain, with remaining parts taken from reference TRBV7-8 and TRBJ2-3, reads GAGVSQSPRYKVAKRGQDVALRCDPISGHVSLFWYQQALGQGPEFLTYFQNEAQLDKSGLPSDRFFAERPEGSVSTLKIQRTQQEDSAVYLCAVGRGGALADTQYFGPGTRLTVL.

The chain is built from TRBV5-6 and TRBJ1-1; D gene ambiguous. CDR3 length: 15 amino acids. Trimming cost V 2 bases and J 1 base, with 12 bases left between them. Per the germline V gene, CDR1 is SGHDT and CDR2 is YYEEEE. The CDR3 DNA follows: TGTGCCAGCAGCTTTGGACCGTACCCGAACACTGAAGCTTTCTTT. It encodes CASSFGPYPNTEAFF.

The chain uses TRBV25-1 and TRBJ1-5; D possibly corresponds to TRBD1 (5 bases). In germline, CDR1 is MGHDK, CDR2 SYGVNS. CDR3 length: 15 residues. Trimming shortened V by 1 base and J by 4 bases, and 11 bases separated the two germline ends. The CDR3 nucleotides are TGTGCCAGCAGTGAATGGGGGAAGGGAAATCAGCCCCAGCATTTT. The encoded protein is CASSEWGKGNQPQHF.

V usage is TRBV29-1 and J usage is TRBJ2-3; no definite D call. Germline V gene lookup returns CDR1 SQVTM and CDR2 ANQGSEA. V lost 4 bases and J 3 bases, leaving 14 bases between the germline ends. The CDR3 runs to 14 residues. The CDR3 here is CSVVLSSPTDTQYF. Written as DNA, the CDR3 is TGCAGCGTTGTGTTAAGCAGCCCTACAGATACGCAGTATTTT.

The chain is built from TRBV25-1 and TRBJ1-1; D is uncertain. The germline V gene encodes CDR1 MGHDK and CDR2 SYGVNS. The CDR3 consists of 15 residues. The V and J ends lost 3 bases and 4 bases respectively, with 15 bases between them. In nucleotides, the CDR3 is TGTGCCAGCAGTGACCATCACAGTAAGGGCACTGAAGCTTTCTTT. The encoded protein is CASSDHHSKGTEAFF. Looking up the rest from reference TRBV25-1 and TRBJ1-1 gives the full variable domain: EADIYQTPRYLVIGTGKKITLECSQTMGHDKMYWYQQDPGMELHLIHYSYGVNSTEKGDLSSESTVSRIRTEHFPLTLESARPSHTSQYLCASSDHHSKGTEAFFGQGTRLTVV.

The chain has TRBV19 and TRBJ1-1; perhaps TRBD1 as D (6 bases). Per the germline V gene, CDR1 is LNHDA and CDR2 is SQIVND (reference sequence). CDR3 size: 14 residues. The ends were cut back, 7 bases at V and 5 bases at J, with 17 bases in the middle. CDR3 region: CASKPWTARTEAFF. In nucleotides, the CDR3 is TGTGCCAGTAAACCTTGGACAGCGAGGACTGAAGCTTTCTTT.

J is TRBJ2-3 and V is TRBV6-5; D might be TRBD1 (6 bases). Germline CDR1 reads MNHEY; CDR2 reads SVGAGI. The germline V and J ends were trimmed by 3 bases and 4 bases, with 8 bases remaining between them. The CDR3 extends over 13 amino acids. The CDR3 protein is CASSYKGADTQYF. CDR3 coding DNA: TGTGCCAGCAGTTATAAGGGGGCAGATACGCAGTATTTT.

The chain couples TRBV5-5 to TRBJ2-7, with unresolved D. Germline V gene sequence: CDR1 SGHKS, CDR2 YYEKEE (reference sequence). Trimming removed 4 bases at V and 7 bases at J, with 12 bases between. The CDR3 runs 12 residues. The CDR3 bases are TGTGCCAGCAGCCTGGTGGATGGGGAGCAGTACTTC. The encoded protein is CASSLVDGEQYF.

The rearrangement joins TRBV19 to TRBJ2-2; 7 positions match TRBD1. The trim removed 8 bases at V and 1 base at J, leaving 4 bases unmatched. CDR1 is LNHDA, CDR2 SQIVND, per germline (reference sequence). The length of the CDR3 is 14 residues. CDR3 DNA sequence: TGTGCCAGTCTGGGACAGAGGAACACCGGGGAGCTGTTTTTT. Translating gives CASLGQRNTGELFF.

The chain employs TRBV4-2 and TRBJ1-2, with TRBD1 matching over 7 bases. CDR3 length equals 17 residues. Germline-derived CDR1 and CDR2 are LGHNA and YNFKEQ. The V gene end was trimmed by 1 base and the J gene end by 5 bases; junction bases not matched to a gene: 13. CDR3 nucleotides: TGTGCCAGCAGCCAAGCCGTCGGCAGGGGGGCAGGGTATGGCTACACCTTC. Protein: CASSQAVGRGAGYGYTF.

The V call is TRBV9, the J call TRBJ2-2; D not certain. V was shortened by 0 bases and J by 5 bases, with 8 bases between the two germline ends. The CDR3 runs to 14 residues. Looked up from germline, CDR1 is SGDLS and CDR2 is YYNGEE. The chain's CDR3 is CASSVALGTGELFF. In DNA, the CDR3 is TGTGCCAGCAGCGTAGCCCTTGGGACCGGGGAGCTGTTTTTT.

This chain uses TRBV6-5 with TRBJ2-5, with a weak D call TRBD2 (7 bases). The CDR3 is 13 amino acids. The V gene lost 8 bases and the J gene lost 5 bases, with 15 bases spanning the gap. Germline V CDR1 and CDR2: MNHEY, SVGAGI. This CDR3 is CASHPGGAETQYF. CDR3 DNA sequence: TGTGCCAGCCACCCGGGGGGCGCGGAGACCCAGTACTTC.

V is TRBV14 and J is TRBJ2-3; the match to TRBD2 covers 10 bases. CDR1 and CDR2 from the germline V gene are SGHDN and FVKESK. The length of the CDR3 is 16 residues. Unmatched junction bases numbered 9, after V lost 3 bases and J lost 6 bases. The CDR3 DNA is TGTGCCAGCAGCCAGCTCGTGGGACTAGCGTGGGATACGCAGTATTTT. Amino acids: CASSQLVGLAWDTQYF.

This chain connects TRBV29-1 to TRBJ1-1, with D tentatively TRBD1 (6 bases). CDR1 is SQVTM, CDR2 ANQGSEA, per germline. The V gene lost 1 base and the J gene lost 0 bases, with 12 bases spanning the gap. The CDR3 covers 15 residues. The CDR3 region has the DNA TGCAGCGTTGAAGGCGGGGGGGCTTTGAACACTGAAGCTTTCTTT. This codes for CSVEGGGALNTEAFF.

The J gene is TRBJ1-1, the V gene TRBV6-5; maybe TRBD1 (5 bases). The V gene lost 0 bases and the J gene lost 0 bases, with 8 bases spanning the gap. The CDR3 covers 15 residues. Germline-derived CDR1 and CDR2 are MNHEY and SVGAGI. The CDR3 bases are TGTGCCAGCAGTTACTCGACAGCCATGAACACTGAAGCTTTCTTT. This translates into CASSYSTAMNTEAFF.

The chain combines TRBV15 with TRBJ2-3, with 10 positions matching TRBD2. The junction had 3 bases not matched to a gene; V was cut back by 0 bases and J by 3 bases. The length of the CDR3 is 16 residues. Germline V gene data show CDR1 as LNHNV and CDR2 as YYDKDF (reference sequence). The CDR3 nucleotides are TGTGCCACCAGCAGAGATCAAGCGGGGGGGACAGATACGCAGTATTTT. Translated: CATSRDQAGGTDTQYF. The variable domain in full, completed from reference TRBV15 and TRBJ2-3, reads DAMVIQNPRYQVTQFGKPVTLSCSQTLNHNVMYWYQQKSSQAPKLLFHYYDKDFNNEADTPDNFQSRRPNTSFCFLDIRSPGLGDTAMYLCATSRDQAGGTDTQYFGPGTRLTVL.

The chain has TRBV30 and TRBJ2-7, with D perhaps TRBD1 (5 bases). The CDR3 length is 12 residues. Deletions cut 5 bases from V and 0 bases from J, with 8 bases between. CDR1 GTSNPN and CDR2 SVGIG come from the germline V gene (reference sequence). The CDR3 DNA sequence: TGTGCCTGGGCAGGGCCCTCCTACGAGCAGTACTTC. Encoded protein: CAWAGPSYEQYF.

The chain uses TRBV6-1 and TRBJ2-1; D ambiguous. Germline-derived CDR1 and CDR2 are MNHNS and SASEGT. Trimming stripped 2 bases from V and 7 bases from J, with 15 bases between. The CDR3 runs 15 residues. The CDR3 bases are TGTGCCAGCAGTGAATCCCCCGGCCAGATAAATGAGCAGTTCTTC. Its protein is CASSESPGQINEQFF.

The chain combines TRBV28 with TRBJ2-4, with 7 bases that match TRBD2. The CDR3 is 17 residues long. Germline CDR1 reads MDHEN; CDR2 reads SYDVKM. J was trimmed by 4 bases and V by 3 bases; bases with no gene match: 12. The CDR3 nucleotides are TGTGCCAGCAGTTTCGCGGGAGAATCTCTCAAAAAAAACATTCAGTACTTC. It is translated as CASSFAGESLKKNIQYF.

This rearrangement joins TRBV7-2 to TRBJ2-5; 8 bases fit TRBD2. The CDR3 runs to 15 residues. The germline gives CDR1 SGHTA, CDR2 FQGNSA. V lost 0 bases to trimming and J lost 5 bases; unmatched junction nucleotides: 5. CDR3 in amino acids: CASSLAGTRRETQYF. For the CDR3, the DNA is TGTGCCAGCAGCTTAGCCGGGACTAGACGCGAGACCCAGTACTTC.

V and J are TRBV19 and TRBJ1-1; possible D gene TRBD1, 5 bases. Germline V gene data show CDR1 as LNHDA and CDR2 as SQIVND (reference sequence). The CDR3 has 16 residues. Trimming removed 1 base at V and 4 bases at J, with 16 bases between. This CDR3 reads CASSIGGTVGSTEAFF. CDR3 coding DNA: TGTGCCAGTAGTATAGGGGGCACAGTAGGGAGCACTGAAGCTTTCTTT.

This clone was counted a single time. The chain has TRBV5-1 and TRBJ1-4, with TRBD1 matching over 9 bases. V lost 3 bases to trimming and J lost 5 bases; unmatched junction nucleotides: 8. Germline V gene data show CDR1 as SGHRS and CDR2 as YFSETQ. CDR3 length: 16 amino acids. The CDR3 protein is CASSSGPGQGNEKLFF. Here the CDR3 DNA reads TGCGCCAGCAGCTCTGGGCCGGGACAGGGAAATGAAAAACTGTTTTTT.